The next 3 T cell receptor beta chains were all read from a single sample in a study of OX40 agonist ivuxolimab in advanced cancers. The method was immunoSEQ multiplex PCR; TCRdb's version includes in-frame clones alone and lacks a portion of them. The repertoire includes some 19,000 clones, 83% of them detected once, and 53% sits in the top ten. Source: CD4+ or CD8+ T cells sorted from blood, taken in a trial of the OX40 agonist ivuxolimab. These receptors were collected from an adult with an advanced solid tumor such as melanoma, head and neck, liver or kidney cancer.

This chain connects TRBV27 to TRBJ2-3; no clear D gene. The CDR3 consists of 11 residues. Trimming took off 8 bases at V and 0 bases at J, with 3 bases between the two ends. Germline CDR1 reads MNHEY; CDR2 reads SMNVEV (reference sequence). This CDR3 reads CASASTDTQYF. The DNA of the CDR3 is TGTGCCAGCGCAAGCACAGATACGCAGTATTTT.

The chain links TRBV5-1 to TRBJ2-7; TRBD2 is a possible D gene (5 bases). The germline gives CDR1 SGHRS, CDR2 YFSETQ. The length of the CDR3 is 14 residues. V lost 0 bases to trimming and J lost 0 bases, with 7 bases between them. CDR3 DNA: TGCGCCAGCAGCTTGGTGGGGAGCTCCTACGAGCAGTACTTC. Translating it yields CASSLVGSSYEQYF. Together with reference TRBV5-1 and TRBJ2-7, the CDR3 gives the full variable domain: KAGVTQTPRYLIKTRGQQVTLSCSPISGHRSVSWYQQTPGQGLQFLFEYFSETQRNKGNFPGRFSGRQFSNSRSEMNVSTLELGDSALYLCASSLVGSSYEQYFGPGTRLTVT.

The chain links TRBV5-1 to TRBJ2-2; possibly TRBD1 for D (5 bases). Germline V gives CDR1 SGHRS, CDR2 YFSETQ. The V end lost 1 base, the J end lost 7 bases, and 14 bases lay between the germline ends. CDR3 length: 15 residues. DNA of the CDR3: TGCGCCAGCAGCTTGTCCCCAGGGCAGGTCGGGGAGCTGTTTTTT. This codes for CASSLSPGQVGELFF.